This TCR beta chain is drawn from a study of blood T cell repertoires in COVID-19. Overall study context: Acute and convalescent COVID-19 specimens originated in the United States, Italy and Spain. Nucleic acid was either cDNA or gDNA, and it came from T cells, B-cell-depleted T cells, or PBMCs.

Repertoires were generated with immunoSEQ multiplex PCR, while TCRdb's copy carries only in-frame clones and drops some. The data hold about 100,000 clones, with more than 75% observed a single time. From germline, CDR1 is MNHNS and CDR2 SASEGT. The trim removed 0 bases at V and 5 bases at J, leaving 1 base unmatched. The CDR3 sequence is 14 residues long. The sequencing sample was made of peripheral blood. This TCR derives from a human donor in a cohort sampled during active COVID-19. The chain uses TRBV6-1 and TRBJ1-2; 9 bases are a match to TRBD1. Written as DNA, the CDR3 is TGTGCCAGCAGTGAAGCCGGGACAGGGTATGGCTACACCTTC. Translation: CASSEAGTGYGYTF.